Here is one TCR beta chain with its context. This clone's antigen is unknown. Base qualities are not provided; no much larger clone lies one nucleotide away. Receptor amplification or capture employed 5' RACE. Sequencing used an Illumina HiSeq 2000. Template switching introduced a universal primer binding site; the final cDNA contained a unique molecular identifier, enabling accurate counting of TCR cDNA molecules. Specific primers in the conserved constant-segment region were used to synthesize first-strand cDNA for the TCR alpha and beta chains. Each cDNA library was double barcoded, with a SMART-Mk sample barcode plus Illumina barcodes, to control for contamination. TruSeq adapter sequences along with Illumina sample barcodes were introduced in two successive PCR steps. The Illumina HiSeq platform was used with custom primers to sequence TCR alpha and beta cDNA libraries. Under the source paper's analysis protocol: MiGEC processed the raw reads to extract unique molecular identifiers, while MiXCR was used to determine the CDR3 positions. Recombination models were inferred per individual with the repgenHMM and IGoR tools using an EM algorithm. The analysis of shared clonotypes was done with the tcR package in R, with sharing normalized by the product of cloneset sizes. Out-of-frame nonproductive sequences were analyzed to study raw recombination free of thymic and clonal selection effects. TCRdb handled the public reads itself, with Q25 trimming in fastp and clone calling in MiXCR, and kept productive beta chains. Rows merge per CDR3 protein into single entries with the most common DNA and genes. TCRdb assigned the V and J calls; the authors' analysis was not used. The sample table lists hundreds of thousands of distinct CDR3 sequences, less than 25% of them with a count of one. Approximately 2.9% of the sample rests with the top ten.

CDR1 is given as DFQATT and CDR2 as SNEGSKA, both from the germline V gene (reference sequence). V and J are trimmed by 6 bases and 5 bases, and the gene matches miss 12 bases of the junction. The CDR3, from cysteine to phenylalanine, totals 16 residues. Only the CDR3 part of the read is kept: 48 bases, read in frame from the first base. This entry is derived from a study of identical twins (dated by TCRdb to the mid-2010s). The study in broad terms: To test whether fetal clonotypes persist, this study deep-sequenced TCR alpha and beta repertoires from monozygotic twins, from unrelated adults of various ages, and from cord blood. To rule out contamination, the twin experiments were replicated at different times with different library preparation protocols. General findings and caveats noted by the study authors: Fewer insertions were carried by abundant cord blood beta clonotypes, a similar but weaker trend appeared in young adult naive repertoires, and no such trend appeared in memory repertoires. Zero-insertion analyses could be partly confounded by invariant T cells such as MAIT and iNKT, though diverse VJ usage argued against such confounding for most clonotypes. Out-of-frame TCR alpha sequences shared between twins showed an excess of low generation-probability sequences compared with coincidental sharing between unrelated individuals. The excess sharing between twins in beta out-of-frame sequences was weaker because fewer shared sequences reduced the signal-to-noise ratio. Out-of-frame TCR alpha sharing in monozygotic twins was systematically underestimated by recombination models, whereas sharing between unrelated individuals was in agreement with the recombination models. Because the same donors could not be followed over many years, conclusions were based on cross-sectional statistical analysis.

Every donor was a healthy Caucasian. The twin cohort consisted of three pairs of female monozygotic twins, all aged about 18 to 29 years. CD4+ and CD8+ T cell populations were isolated with positive isolation kits from Invitrogen. The same data also contributed to another study, on T cells expressing NK-cell markers. In that second paper, the authors write: About eight donors provided sorted CD3+CD56+NKG2C+, CD3+CD56+NKG2C- and CD3+CD56-NKG2C+ T-cell subsets, whose TCR beta-chain repertoires were profiled. Among the eight sequenced donors, seven were HCMV-seropositive and one was HCMV-seronegative. In several experiments an anti-gammadeltaTCR antibody was added to restrict sorting to alphabetaTCR-expressing T cells. In several donors, the dominant CD3+CD56+NKG2C+ clonotypes were found to rank among the top 10 CD8+ clonotypes and to make up about 1.0-8% of CD8+ T cells. Those dominant clonotypes were again the most abundant among CD3+CD56-NKG2C+ cells in a few donors, at roughly 28.3-65%. Whether the expanded NKG2C-expressing T cell clones were specific for HCMV antigens was left unclear. Randomly selected healthy volunteers, three men and five women, were used as the eight sequenced donors. HCMV-specific IgG was detected in serum with a commercial ELISA kit to determine HCMV serostatus. Reads were demultiplexed and grouped by UMI with MIGEC, and clonotypes were assembled and quantified with MiTCR. To exclude erroneous sequences, any TCR cDNA sequence not supported by at least two reads was discarded. The tcR package was used for downstream repertoire analysis, with clonotypes matched between fractions based on CDR3 nucleotide sequence plus V segment. VDJmatch was used to annotate antigen specificity against VDJdb, with one amino acid substitution in CDR3 permitted.

The sequencing sample was made of CD4+ T cells sorted from blood. This chain is built from TRBV20-1 and TRBJ2-5; TRBD2 matches 13 bases in the middle. The receptor's source is a woman younger than 30 in good health. CDR3 reads: CSATGTSGVDSETQYF. Read as DNA, the sequence is TGCAGTGCCACCGGGACTAGCGGGGTTGACTCGGAGACCCAGTACTTC.